Described below is a single TCR beta chain sequence and its context. The antigen is unknown. CDR3 length equals 11 residues. V dropped 1 base and J dropped 9 bases, with 6 bases sitting between them. Germline CDR1 SEHNR, CDR2 FQNEAQ (reference sequence). The data were obtained in a study of cytomegalovirus exposure and HLA in healthy donors. The wider study: About 200 million T cells yielded some 100 million unique TCR beta sequences, as an earlier analysis found.

General study results and limits: TCR beta V- and J-gene trimming was later associated with a missense DCLRE1C variant.

It was with 60 Vbeta and 13 Jbeta primers that the PCR ran. Sequenced by immunoSEQ multiplex PCR; TCRdb stores in-frame clones only, minus some. The data show around 120,000 clones, about four fifths seen once. The sequence was collected from a female donor in good health and CMV-seropositive. Sequenced input: PBMCs. The chain has TRBV7-9 and TRBJ1-2; no definite D call. The CDR3 sequence: CASSLERSYTF. The CDR3 DNA is TGTGCCAGCAGCTTAGAGAGGAGCTACACCTTC.